These 20 T cell receptor beta chains share one sample of origin, sequenced in a study of early T cells in non-severe SARS-CoV-2 infection. TCRdb analysed the 5' RACE reads with MiXCR anew, one entry per CDR3 protein. The sample lists 40,000 or so distinct CDR3 sequences; 4.5% to 7% were seen once. The sample in question was whole blood, obtained at baseline. The source is an adult who was a healthcare worker with PCR-confirmed SARS-CoV-2 infection or an uninfected control (not recorded which).

This clonotype was recorded many times. The rearrangement links TRBV20-1 to TRBJ2-3; D perhaps matches TRBD2 (6 bases). This CDR3 has 12 residues. Per germline, CDR1 DFQATT and CDR2 SNEGSKA (reference sequence). The CDR3 region has the DNA TGCACGGTGGCGGGACTTGGAGATACGCAGTATTTT. Residues: CTVAGLGDTQYF.

This clonotype was detected many times. J is TRBJ1-1 and V is TRBV12-3 or TRBV12-4; 7 bases are shared with TRBD1. V dropped 10 bases and J dropped 2; count of bases not matched to a gene: 7. This CDR3 has 13 residues. The CDR3 bases are TGTGCCATCCGACAGGGACTCAACACTGAAGCTTTCTTT. Amino acid sequence: CAIRQGLNTEAFF.

In this sample, this clonotype turned up a few times. The chain links TRBV9 to TRBJ2-3; unclear D gene. Germline V gives CDR1 SGDLS, CDR2 YYNGEE. Trimming took 0 bases from V and 5 from J, leaving 7 bases between them. This CDR3 contains 13 residues. The CDR3 protein is CASSVDLGDTQYF. The CDR3 nucleotides are TGTGCCAGCAGCGTAGACTTAGGAGATACGCAGTATTTT.

This clonotype was counted at least ten times. The chain recombines TRBV20-1 with TRBJ2-7; 9 bases match TRBD2. The V and J ends lost 3 bases and 5 bases, in that order; junction bases with no gene match: 11. Germline CDR1 and CDR2: DFQATT and SNEGSKA (reference sequence). CDR3 length: 15 residues. This chain's CDR3 is CSARDTLAGDHEQYF. The CDR3 bases are TGCAGTGCTAGGGACACTTTAGCGGGAGACCACGAGCAGTACTTC.

At least ten counts were recorded for this clonotype. This chain links TRBV2 with TRBJ2-7, with D maybe TRBD2 (6 bases). Germline V gene lookup returns CDR1 SNHLY and CDR2 FYNNEI. V was pared by 6 bases and J by 5 bases, with 17 bases between. The CDR3 spans 14 residues. This CDR3 reads CASSVRLVSNEQYF. The CDR3 DNA sequence: TGTGCCAGCAGCGTCCGACTAGTTTCAAACGAGCAGTACTTC.

The chain recombines TRBV25-1 with TRBJ2-3; 10 nucleotides match TRBD2. Losses at the gene ends were 4 bases for V and 4 bases for J; bases not matched to a gene: 2. The CDR3 loop spans 14 amino acids. CDR1 and CDR2 from the germline V gene are MGHDK and SYGVNS. The CDR3 DNA sequence: TGTGCCAGCAGTGCCAGCGGGAGGGCAGATACGCAGTATTTT. This sequence encodes CASSASGRADTQYF.

The sample holds many counts of this clonotype. J is TRBJ2-3 and V is TRBV6-5; TRBD2 agrees at 7 bases. CDR1 and CDR2 from the germline V gene are MNHEY and SVGAGI. V lost 2 bases to trimming and J lost 5 bases; unmatched junction nucleotides: 10. This CDR3 region has 16 residues. In DNA, the CDR3 is TGTGCCAGCAGTTACACCAGCGGGAAGGGAGGAGATACGCAGTATTTT. This gives the protein CASSYTSGKGGDTQYF.

The table lists this clonotype with many counts. This rearrangement joins TRBV12-3 or TRBV12-4 to TRBJ2-5, with TRBD2 identical over 12 bases. With 7 bases clipped from V and 4 bases from J, the junction kept 7 bases outside the gene matches. This CDR3 is 15 amino acids long. The CDR3 spells CASIATSGSGETQYF. The CDR3 DNA sequence: TGTGCCAGCATCGCGACTAGCGGGAGCGGAGAGACCCAGTACTTC.

This clonotype was counted ten times or more. The CDR3 DNA reads as TGTGCCAGTAGTATCGAGGGGGCAAGTCAGCCCCAGCATTTT. Its protein is CASSIEGASQPQHF. The rearrangement joins TRBV19 to TRBJ1-5; 7 bases match TRBD1. The CDR3 is 14 residues long. From germline, CDR1 is LNHDA and CDR2 SQIVND (reference sequence). V lost 3 bases to trimming and J lost 6 bases; unmatched junction nucleotides: 5.

The table lists this clonotype with many counts. CDR3 bases: TGTGCCAGCAGCTTGGAGCGTGGGGACGGCTACACCTTC. Amino acid sequence: CASSLERGDGYTF. The chain employs TRBV5-4 and TRBJ1-2; D is possibly TRBD1 (5 bases). Trimming removed 0 bases from V and 8 bases from J, with 11 bases in between. The CDR3 loop spans 13 amino acids. The germline V gene has CDR1 SGHNT and CDR2 YYREEE (reference sequence).

In its sample, this clonotype is medium-sized. This CDR3 reads CASSFEGTENSPLHF. CDR3 coding DNA: TGTGCCAGCAGCTTCGAAGGGACGGAAAATTCACCCCTCCACTTT. The chain links TRBV7-2 to TRBJ1-6; a possible D gene is TRBD1 (5 bases). Trimming pared 3 bases from V and 7 bases from J, leaving 13 bases between. CDR1 SGHTA and CDR2 FQGNSA come from the germline V gene. This CDR3 spans 15 amino acids.

This clonotype was seen at least ten times. The J gene is TRBJ1-4, the V gene TRBV19, with no clear D. This CDR3 comprises 13 residues. The germline V gene has CDR1 LNHDA and CDR2 SQIVND (reference sequence). Between the trimmed V and J ends, which lost 5 bases and 4 bases, there was a span of 8 bases. The CDR3 DNA follows: TGTGCCAGTAGTCCAGGTGATAATGAAAAACTGTTTTTT. It is translated as CASSPGDNEKLFF.

The sample holds many counts of this clonotype. V gene TRBV27 combines with J gene TRBJ1-2, with D uncertain. Germline V gives CDR1 MNHEY, CDR2 SMNVEV (reference sequence). V gave up 0 bases and J gave up 0 bases, with 11 bases separating them. CDR3 length: 16 residues. CDR3 loop: CASSLSAGRANYGYTF. The CDR3 nucleotides read TGTGCCAGCAGTTTATCTGCCGGGAGAGCTAACTATGGCTACACCTTC.

At least ten counts were recorded for this clonotype. V gene TRBV10-3 combines with J gene TRBJ1-3; D unresolved. CDR1 is ENHRY and CDR2 is SYGVKD in the germline V gene. This CDR3 spans 15 amino acids. V was shortened by 3 bases and J by 0 bases, with 9 bases between the two germline ends. Written as DNA, the CDR3 is TGTGCCATCAGTGAATTCGGTAACTCTGGAAACACCATATATTTT. Translation: CAISEFGNSGNTIYF.

This clonotype was observed many times. The V gene is TRBV12-3 or TRBV12-4, the J gene TRBJ2-3, with TRBD2 matching over 10 bases. CDR3 length: 15 residues. Trimming removed 5 bases from V and 6 bases from J; junction bases left unmatched: 8. The CDR3 protein is CASSLSGRAADTQYF. The CDR3 DNA reads as TGTGCCAGCAGTCTCAGCGGGAGGGCCGCTGATACGCAGTATTTT.

This clonotype was seen many times. The rearrangement uses TRBV7-8 and TRBJ2-5; possible D gene TRBD1, 6 bases. Per the germline V gene, CDR1 is SGHVS and CDR2 is FQNEAQ. The CDR3 contains 14 residues. V dropped 3 bases and J dropped 3 bases, with 11 bases sitting between them. DNA for the CDR3: TGTGCCAGCAGCTTTTCGTACAGGGAAGAGACCCAGTACTTC. Residues: CASSFSYREETQYF.

There are many counts of this clonotype. The CDR3 nucleotides are TGCAGTGCGCCGGGACAGGGGGATTACTATGGCTACACCTTC. As protein: CSAPGQGDYYGYTF. V gene TRBV20-1 combines with J gene TRBJ1-2, with 11 bases fitting TRBD1. Per germline, CDR1 DFQATT and CDR2 SNEGSKA (reference sequence). The CDR3 is made up of 14 amino acids. The junction had 6 bases not matched to a gene; V was cut back by 6 bases and J by 3 bases.

This clonotype was seen at least ten times. The chain is built from TRBV19 and TRBJ1-5; D is perhaps TRBD1 (5 bases). Germline assignment: CDR1 LNHDA and CDR2 SQIVND (reference sequence). CDR3 length: 15 residues. The CDR3 reads CATVRRQGNDQPQHF. The CDR3 DNA reads as TGTGCTACAGTCCGGAGGCAGGGTAACGATCAGCCCCAGCATTTT.

On this clonotype: A much bigger clone sits one base away, suggesting this may be a read error. V is TRBV4-3 and J is TRBJ1-3, with TRBD1 as a possible D gene (5 bases). Germline V CDR1 and CDR2: LGHNA, YSLEER. The CDR3 consists of 16 residues. CDR3 in DNA: TGCGTCAGCAGCCAAGATAAACAGGATGCTGGAAACACCATATATTTT. Its protein is CVSSQDKQDAGNTIYF.

At least ten counts were recorded for this clonotype. J is TRBJ1-5 and V is TRBV2; TRBD1 is a possible D gene (5 bases). The CDR3 is made up of 16 amino acids. CDR1 is SNHLY and CDR2 is FYNNEI in the germline V gene. The V gene lost 7 bases and the J gene lost 1 base, with 17 bases spanning the gap. CDR3: CASTGRAGRSNQPQHF. In DNA, the CDR3 is TGTGCCAGCACCGGCAGGGCGGGGAGAAGCAATCAGCCCCAGCATTTT.